A selection of T cell receptor beta chains follows, all from one sample in a study of spatial heterogeneity in lung cancer. TCRdb used MiXCR to reprocess the 5' RACE reads, holding one entry per CDR3 protein. This table has about 18,000 distinct CDR3 sequences, around 8.1% appearing once. The specimen was lung tumor tissue, collected at surgery. Receptor source: a male donor with early-stage non-small cell lung cancer. The CDR3 runs from the conserved cysteine through the conserved F or W. The D gene is left open where the match is weak. Clone size appears in some rows only: once, few, many, or a class for an expanded clone.

d_gene: .; abundance: .; j_gene: TRBJ2-5; v_gene: TRBV23-1; CDR3aa: CASRIISLRETQYF; CDR3nt: TGCGCCAGCAGAATAATATCCCTGCGGGAGACCCAGTACTTC
d_gene: TRBD1; abundance: .; j_gene: TRBJ2-2; v_gene: TRBV9; CDR3aa: CASSVPSDRANTGELFF; CDR3nt: TGTGCCAGCAGCGTACCTAGTGACAGGGCGAACACCGGGGAGCTGTTTTTT
d_gene: .; abundance: many; j_gene: TRBJ2-1; v_gene: TRBV18; CDR3aa: CASSPRGAISYNEQFF; CDR3nt: TGTGCCAGCTCCCCTCGGGGGGCAATCTCCTACAATGAGCAGTTCTTC
d_gene: .; abundance: medium-sized; j_gene: TRBJ1-2; v_gene: TRBV28; CDR3aa: CATIQQGDGYTF; CDR3nt: TGTGCCACCATCCAACAGGGCGATGGCTACACCTTC
d_gene: .; abundance: many; j_gene: TRBJ1-5; v_gene: TRBV28; CDR3aa: CASSFIRGGMPNQPQHF; CDR3nt: TGTGCCAGCAGTTTCATCCGAGGGGGTATGCCCAATCAGCCCCAGCATTTT
d_gene: .; abundance: .; j_gene: TRBJ2-3; v_gene: TRBV7-9; CDR3aa: CASSLSKVDTQYF; CDR3nt: TGTGCCAGCAGCTTAAGTAAGGTAGATACGCAGTATTTT
d_gene: .; abundance: many; j_gene: TRBJ1-2; v_gene: TRBV3-1; CDR3aa: CASSNQGRGYTF; CDR3nt: TGTGCCAGCAGCAATCAGGGTAGGGGCTACACCTTC
d_gene: TRBD1; abundance: .; j_gene: TRBJ1-2; v_gene: TRBV5-1; CDR3aa: CASSSNRGGYGYTF; CDR3nt: TGCGCCAGCAGCTCTAACAGGGGTGGCTATGGCTACACCTTC
d_gene: .; abundance: .; j_gene: TRBJ1-4; v_gene: TRBV18; CDR3aa: CASSRGGWGEKLFF; CDR3nt: TGTGCCAGCTCACGCGGGGGTTGGGGTGAAAAACTGTTTTTT
d_gene: .; abundance: many; j_gene: TRBJ2-5; v_gene: TRBV28; CDR3aa: CASSPRGGDRETQYF; CDR3nt: TGTGCCAGCAGTCCCCGGGGAGGCGATCGAGAGACCCAGTACTTC
d_gene: .; abundance: medium-sized; j_gene: TRBJ1-6; v_gene: TRBV27; CDR3aa: CASRANYNSPLHF; CDR3nt: TGTGCCAGCAGAGCCAACTATAATTCACCCCTCCACTTT
d_gene: TRBD1; abundance: many; j_gene: TRBJ1-1; v_gene: TRBV2; CDR3aa: CASPRGGSNTEAFF; CDR3nt: TGTGCCAGCCCCAGGGGGGGCAGTAACACTGAAGCTTTCTTT
d_gene: .; abundance: few; j_gene: TRBJ2-1; v_gene: TRBV10-3; CDR3aa: CAIRGGGNNEQFF; CDR3nt: TGTGCCATCAGAGGGGGGGGGAACAATGAGCAGTTCTTC
d_gene: .; abundance: .; j_gene: TRBJ2-7; v_gene: TRBV20-1; CDR3aa: CSARGGPGTATYEQYF; CDR3nt: TGCAGTGCTAGAGGGGGCCCGGGGACCGCCACCTACGAGCAGTACTTC
d_gene: .; abundance: few; j_gene: TRBJ1-1; v_gene: TRBV30; CDR3aa: CAWTLTRYYTEAFF; CDR3nt: TGTGCCTGGACCCTTACGAGGTACTACACTGAAGCTTTCTTT
d_gene: TRBD2; abundance: many; j_gene: TRBJ2-1; v_gene: TRBV5-1; CDR3aa: CASSPGLAGGQFF; CDR3nt: TGCGCCAGCAGCCCGGGACTAGCGGGGGGGCAGTTCTTC
d_gene: .; abundance: medium-sized; j_gene: TRBJ2-3; v_gene: TRBV5-6; CDR3aa: CASSLNADTQYF; CDR3nt: TGTGCCAGCAGCTTGAATGCAGATACGCAGTATTTT
d_gene: .; abundance: .; j_gene: TRBJ1-6; v_gene: TRBV12-3/TRBV12-4; CDR3aa: CASSLEGPAYNSPLHF; CDR3nt: TGTGCCAGCAGCCTAGAGGGACCGGCGTATAATTCACCCCTCCACTTT
d_gene: TRBD2; abundance: .; j_gene: TRBJ2-1; v_gene: TRBV10-3; CDR3aa: CAISGGGNYSGLADYNEQFF; CDR3nt: TGTGCCATCAGTGGAGGGGGTAATTATTCGGGACTAGCGGACTACAATGAGCAGTTCTTC
d_gene: TRBD1; abundance: many; j_gene: TRBJ2-7; v_gene: TRBV6-5; CDR3aa: CASSRAGGSYEQYF; CDR3nt: TGTGCCAGCAGTCGTGCAGGGGGCTCCTACGAGCAGTACTTC
d_gene: .; abundance: many; j_gene: TRBJ2-7; v_gene: TRBV4-3; CDR3aa: CASSQEQILSYEQYF; CDR3nt: TGCGCCAGCAGCCAAGAACAGATCCTTTCCTACGAGCAGTACTTC
d_gene: .; abundance: few; j_gene: TRBJ2-5; v_gene: TRBV30; CDR3aa: CAWSARRETQYF; CDR3nt: TGTGCCTGGAGTGCCCGGCGAGAGACCCAGTACTTC
d_gene: TRBD1; abundance: many; j_gene: TRBJ2-1; v_gene: TRBV20-1; CDR3aa: CSAKDRPSYNEQFF; CDR3nt: TGCAGTGCAAAGGACAGGCCCTCCTACAATGAGCAGTTCTTC
d_gene: TRBD1; abundance: .; j_gene: TRBJ2-1; v_gene: TRBV20-1; CDR3aa: CSAYPGQGHNEQFF; CDR3nt: TGCAGTGCCTATCCAGGACAGGGTCACAATGAGCAGTTCTTC
d_gene: .; abundance: many; j_gene: TRBJ1-4; v_gene: TRBV7-8; CDR3aa: CASSTPLAGTGEKLFF; CDR3nt: TGTGCCAGCAGCACGCCGTTGGCAGGGACGGGTGAAAAACTGTTTTTT
d_gene: TRBD1; abundance: many; j_gene: TRBJ1-5; v_gene: TRBV28; CDR3aa: CASRTGDLNQPQHF; CDR3nt: TGTGCCAGCCGAACAGGGGACCTAAATCAGCCCCAGCATTTT
d_gene: TRBD2; abundance: .; j_gene: TRBJ2-5; v_gene: TRBV27; CDR3aa: CASSLTGGQETQYF; CDR3nt: TGTGCCAGCAGTTTAACGGGGGGCCAAGAGACCCAGTACTTC
d_gene: .; abundance: many; j_gene: TRBJ1-2; v_gene: TRBV20-1; CDR3aa: CSASLTQNYGYTF; CDR3nt: TGCAGTGCTAGCCTCACCCAGAACTATGGCTACACCTTC
d_gene: .; abundance: many; j_gene: TRBJ1-1; v_gene: TRBV2; CDR3aa: CASSESKGGWAFF; CDR3nt: TGTGCCAGCAGTGAATCCAAGGGGGGTTGGGCTTTCTTT
d_gene: .; abundance: .; j_gene: TRBJ2-5; v_gene: TRBV28; CDR3aa: CASSSSGGQETQYF; CDR3nt: TGTGCCAGCAGTTCCTCTGGGGGGCAAGAGACCCAGTACTTC
d_gene: TRBD2; abundance: few; j_gene: TRBJ2-1; v_gene: TRBV20-1; CDR3aa: CSFLGTSGGADEQFF; CDR3nt: TGCAGCTTCCTAGGAACTAGCGGGGGGGCTGATGAGCAGTTCTTC
d_gene: TRBD2; abundance: .; j_gene: TRBJ2-7; v_gene: TRBV4-1; CDR3aa: CASSPSGGLSYEQYF; CDR3nt: TGCGCCAGCAGTCCTAGCGGGGGCCTCTCCTACGAGCAGTACTTC
d_gene: .; abundance: many; j_gene: TRBJ1-1; v_gene: TRBV7-2; CDR3aa: CATGGGRTEAFF; CDR3nt: TGTGCCACCGGAGGGGGTCGTACTGAAGCTTTCTTT
d_gene: .; abundance: many; j_gene: TRBJ2-7; v_gene: TRBV4-2; CDR3aa: CASSRGGVGDYEQYF; CDR3nt: TGTGCCAGCAGCCGAGGGGGTGTAGGCGACTACGAGCAGTACTTC
d_gene: .; abundance: few; j_gene: TRBJ1-2; v_gene: TRBV7-8; CDR3aa: CASSLTVNYGYTF; CDR3nt: TGTGCCAGCAGCTTGACAGTTAACTATGGCTACACCTTC
d_gene: .; abundance: few; j_gene: TRBJ1-1; v_gene: TRBV5-1; CDR3aa: CASSLDVDTEAFF; CDR3nt: TGCGCCAGCAGCTTGGATGTGGACACTGAAGCTTTCTTT
d_gene: TRBD2; abundance: few; j_gene: TRBJ2-3; v_gene: TRBV5-4; CDR3aa: CASSFSGGTDTQYF; CDR3nt: TGTGCCAGCAGCTTTAGCGGGGGCACAGATACGCAGTATTTT
d_gene: .; abundance: many; j_gene: TRBJ2-4; v_gene: TRBV7-2; CDR3aa: CASSLGLAKNIQYF; CDR3nt: TGTGCCAGCAGCTTAGGACTAGCCAAAAACATTCAGTACTTC
d_gene: .; abundance: few; j_gene: TRBJ1-1; v_gene: TRBV19; CDR3aa: CASNLQPNTEAFF; CDR3nt: TGTGCCAGTAACTTACAACCGAACACTGAAGCTTTCTTT
d_gene: .; abundance: many; j_gene: TRBJ1-4; v_gene: TRBV12-3/TRBV12-4; CDR3aa: CASSLLLREKLFF; CDR3nt: TGTGCCAGCAGCCTTCTTTTGAGAGAAAAACTGTTTTTT
d_gene: .; abundance: .; j_gene: TRBJ2-7; v_gene: TRBV4-2; CDR3aa: CASSQEGQYYEQYF; CDR3nt: TGTGCCAGCAGCCAAGAAGGGCAGTACTACGAGCAGTACTTC
d_gene: .; abundance: many; j_gene: TRBJ1-4; v_gene: TRBV12-5; CDR3aa: CASGLGLIGEKLFF; CDR3nt: TGTGCTAGTGGTTTGGGGCTTATAGGAGAAAAACTGTTTTTT
d_gene: TRBD1; abundance: many; j_gene: TRBJ2-1; v_gene: TRBV7-8; CDR3aa: CASSLEDRGHHSYNEQFF; CDR3nt: TGTGCCAGCAGCTTAGAGGACAGGGGGCACCACTCCTACAATGAGCAGTTCTTC
d_gene: TRBD1; abundance: many; j_gene: TRBJ1-1; v_gene: TRBV30; CDR3aa: CAWSLNAGTGGTEAFF; CDR3nt: TGTGCCTGGAGCCTTAACGCCGGGACAGGGGGCACTGAAGCTTTCTTT
d_gene: TRBD1; abundance: many; j_gene: TRBJ1-6; v_gene: TRBV2; CDR3aa: CASNYVGQGNSPLHF; CDR3nt: TGTGCCAGCAACTACGTGGGACAGGGTAATTCACCCCTCCACTTT
d_gene: .; abundance: many; j_gene: TRBJ1-5; v_gene: TRBV19; CDR3aa: CASSIYPGLSNQPQHF; CDR3nt: TGTGCCAGTAGTATATATCCGGGACTCAGCAATCAGCCCCAGCATTTT
d_gene: .; abundance: .; j_gene: TRBJ2-3; v_gene: TRBV20-1; CDR3aa: CSAPKGPGSYTDTQYF; CDR3nt: TGCAGTGCTCCTAAAGGCCCCGGGAGTTACACAGATACGCAGTATTTT
d_gene: TRBD1; abundance: many; j_gene: TRBJ1-6; v_gene: TRBV29-1; CDR3aa: CSVGDRGNSPLHF; CDR3nt: TGCAGCGTTGGGGACAGGGGTAATTCACCCCTCCACTTT
d_gene: TRBD1; abundance: many; j_gene: TRBJ2-7; v_gene: TRBV27; CDR3aa: CASSLSGTGGTEQYF; CDR3nt: TGTGCCAGCAGTTTATCAGGGACAGGGGGTACCGAGCAGTACTTC
d_gene: .; abundance: few; j_gene: TRBJ2-3; v_gene: TRBV5-4; CDR3aa: CASSAEQGLDTQYF; CDR3nt: TGTGCCAGCAGCGCCGAACAGGGCCTGGATACGCAGTATTTT
d_gene: .; abundance: many; j_gene: TRBJ1-1; v_gene: TRBV20-1; CDR3aa: CSARSGPVTEAFF; CDR3nt: TGCAGTGCTAGGTCGGGACCGGTCACTGAAGCTTTCTTT
d_gene: .; abundance: .; j_gene: TRBJ1-4; v_gene: TRBV12-3/TRBV12-4; CDR3aa: CASSTEDRWEKKLFF; CDR3nt: TGTGCCAGCAGTACTGAGGACAGATGGGAAAAGAAACTGTTTTTT
d_gene: TRBD1; abundance: .; j_gene: TRBJ1-4; v_gene: TRBV27; CDR3aa: CASSYRDSHNEKLFF; CDR3nt: TGTGCCAGCAGTTACAGGGACAGCCATAATGAAAAACTGTTTTTT
d_gene: .; abundance: few; j_gene: TRBJ2-2; v_gene: TRBV7-2; CDR3aa: CASSSRGGDTGELFF; CDR3nt: TGTGCCAGCAGCTCGAGGGGGGGGGACACCGGGGAGCTGTTTTTT
d_gene: .; abundance: once; j_gene: TRBJ1-2; v_gene: TRBV29-1; CDR3aa: CSSWEDGYTF; CDR3nt: TGCAGCTCCTGGGAGGATGGCTACACCTTC
d_gene: .; abundance: .; j_gene: TRBJ2-7; v_gene: TRBV14; CDR3aa: CASSQPGAEQYF; CDR3nt: TGTGCCAGCAGCCAGCCAGGGGCCGAGCAGTACTTC
d_gene: .; abundance: many; j_gene: TRBJ2-7; v_gene: TRBV5-6; CDR3aa: CASSLPTLSYEQYF; CDR3nt: TGTGCCAGCAGCTTGCCGACTTTGTCCTACGAGCAGTACTTC